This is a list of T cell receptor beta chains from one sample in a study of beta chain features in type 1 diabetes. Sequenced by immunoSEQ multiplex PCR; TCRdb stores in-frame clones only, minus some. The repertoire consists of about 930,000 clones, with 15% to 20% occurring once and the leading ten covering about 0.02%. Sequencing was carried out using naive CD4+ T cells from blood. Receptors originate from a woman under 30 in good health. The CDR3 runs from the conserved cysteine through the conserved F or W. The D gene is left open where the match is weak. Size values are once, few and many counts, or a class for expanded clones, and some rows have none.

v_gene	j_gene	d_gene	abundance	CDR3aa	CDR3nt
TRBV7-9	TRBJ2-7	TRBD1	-	CASERRDRAYEQYF	TGTGCCAGCGAACGCCGGGACAGGGCCTACGAGCAGTACTTC
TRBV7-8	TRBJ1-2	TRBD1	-	CASSSEGQRPTPYGYTF	TGTGCCAGCAGCTCAGAGGGACAGAGACCCACCCCCTATGGCTACACCTTC
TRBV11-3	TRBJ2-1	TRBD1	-	CASSPGQGARNEQFF	TGTGCCAGCAGCCCCGGACAGGGGGCGCGAAATGAGCAGTTCTTC
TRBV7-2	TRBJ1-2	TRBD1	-	CASSLMPDRDLIPYGYTF	TGTGCCAGCAGCTTAATGCCGGACAGGGACCTAATACCCTATGGCTACACCTTC
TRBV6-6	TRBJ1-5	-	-	CASSHQTNQPQHF	TGTGCCAGCAGTCACCAAACCAATCAGCCCCAGCATTTT
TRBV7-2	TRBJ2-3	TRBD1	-	CASSLRDRHTDTQYF	TGTGCCAGCAGCCTCCGGGACAGGCACACAGATACGCAGTATTTT
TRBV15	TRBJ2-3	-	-	CATSRDLSDTQYF	TGTGCCACCAGCAGAGATCTTTCAGATACGCAGTATTTT
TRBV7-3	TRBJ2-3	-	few	CASSLRGPDTQYF	TGTGCCAGCAGCCTCCGGGGCCCAGATACGCAGTATTTT
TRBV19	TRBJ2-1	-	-	CASRRENWNEQFF	TGTGCCAGTAGGAGGGAGAATTGGAATGAGCAGTTCTTC
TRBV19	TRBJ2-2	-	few	CASSTQGPTGELFF	TGTGCCAGTAGTACGCAGGGGCCCACCGGGGAGCTGTTTTTT
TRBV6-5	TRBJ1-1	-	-	CASSYQGPGVNTEAFF	TGTGCCAGCAGTTACCAGGGGCCCGGGGTGAACACTGAAGCTTTCTTT
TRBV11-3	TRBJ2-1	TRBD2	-	CASSLLAGKYNEQFF	TGTGCCAGCAGCTTACTAGCGGGTAAATACAATGAGCAGTTCTTC
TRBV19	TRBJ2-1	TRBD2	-	CASSPITSGEYNEQFF	TGTGCCAGTAGTCCCATAACTAGCGGGGAATACAATGAGCAGTTCTTC
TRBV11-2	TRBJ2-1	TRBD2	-	CASSRTSGIDGEQFF	TGTGCCAGCAGCCGTACTAGCGGGATTGATGGTGAGCAGTTCTTC
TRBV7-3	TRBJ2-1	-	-	CASSRTSFLYNEQFF	TGTGCCAGCAGCCGAACTAGCTTCCTCTACAATGAGCAGTTCTTC
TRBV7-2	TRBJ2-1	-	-	CASSRGLGEQFF	TGTGCCAGCAGCCGGGGGCTAGGTGAGCAGTTCTTC
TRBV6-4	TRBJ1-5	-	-	CASILGGNQPQHF	TGTGCCAGCATCCTGGGGGGCAATCAGCCCCAGCATTTT
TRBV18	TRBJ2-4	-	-	CASSPEQGNIQYF	TGTGCCAGCTCACCAGAACAGGGAAACATTCAGTACTTC
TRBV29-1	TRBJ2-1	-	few	CSVEGGSERPSYNEQFF	TGCAGCGTTGAAGGGGGTAGCGAGCGCCCCTCCTACAATGAGCAGTTCTTC
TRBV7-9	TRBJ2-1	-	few	CASSYTARGSSYNEQFF	TGTGCCAGCAGCTACACCGCCCGGGGGAGCTCCTACAATGAGCAGTTCTTC
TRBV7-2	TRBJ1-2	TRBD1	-	CASSQGQGEGYTF	TGTGCCAGCAGCCAGGGACAGGGTGAAGGCTACACCTTC
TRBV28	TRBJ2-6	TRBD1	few	CASSLPWDRSHSGANVLTF	TGTGCCAGCAGTTTGCCTTGGGACAGATCGCACTCTGGGGCCAACGTCCTGACTTTC
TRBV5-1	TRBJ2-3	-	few	CASHNVAGSADTQYF	TGCGCCAGCCACAACGTGGCGGGTTCGGCAGATACGCAGTATTTT
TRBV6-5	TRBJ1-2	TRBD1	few	CATGGRGLGGYTF	TGTGCCACGGGAGGCAGGGGGCTTGGTGGCTACACCTTC
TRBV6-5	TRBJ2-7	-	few	CASSFRSYEQYF	TGTGCCAGCAGTTTCCGCTCCTACGAGCAGTACTTC
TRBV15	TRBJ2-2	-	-	CATSRDFGTGELFF	TGTGCCACCAGCAGAGATTTCGGCACCGGGGAGCTGTTTTTT
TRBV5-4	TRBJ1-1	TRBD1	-	CASSLGQGENTEAFF	TGTGCCAGCAGCTTAGGACAGGGGGAGAACACTGAAGCTTTCTTT
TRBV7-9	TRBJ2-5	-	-	CASSHWDQETQYF	TGTGCCAGCAGCCACTGGGACCAAGAGACCCAGTACTTC
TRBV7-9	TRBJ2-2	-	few	CASSLSTGELFF	TGTGCCAGCAGCTTAAGTACCGGGGAGCTGTTTTTT
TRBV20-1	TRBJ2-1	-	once	CSARDRSAQFF	TGCAGTGCTAGAGATCGGAGCGCGCAGTTCTTC
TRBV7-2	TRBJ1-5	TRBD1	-	CASSLEGTGNNQPQHF	TGTGCCAGCAGCTTAGAAGGGACAGGGAACAATCAGCCCCAGCATTTT
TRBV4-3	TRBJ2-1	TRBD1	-	CASSHHGQGREQFF	TGCGCCAGCAGCCATCATGGACAGGGGCGTGAGCAGTTCTTC
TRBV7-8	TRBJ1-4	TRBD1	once	CASSLGDRGDEKLFF	TGTGCCAGCAGCTTGGGGGACAGGGGGGATGAAAAACTGTTTTTT
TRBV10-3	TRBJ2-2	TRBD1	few	CAISGQQNGELFF	TGTGCCATATCGGGACAGCAAAACGGGGAGCTGTTTTTT
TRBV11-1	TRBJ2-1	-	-	CASSLYLDNEQFF	TGTGCCAGCAGCTTATATCTAGACAATGAGCAGTTCTTC
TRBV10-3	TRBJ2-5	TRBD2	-	CAISERPMTSGISKGETQYF	TGTGCCATCAGTGAGCGCCCCATGACTAGCGGGATTTCTAAGGGGGAGACCCAGTACTTC
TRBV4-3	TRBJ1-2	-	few	CASSQDLYDRRRGYTF	TGCGCCAGCAGCCAAGATTTATACGACAGGCGGCGGGGCTACACCTTC
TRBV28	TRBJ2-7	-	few	CASTRRGAGGYEQYF	TGTGCCAGCACCCGACGGGGGGCAGGGGGCTACGAGCAGTACTTC
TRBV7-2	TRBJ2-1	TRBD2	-	CASSTGLAGVEQFF	TGTGCCAGCAGCACGGGACTAGCGGGAGTTGAGCAGTTCTTC
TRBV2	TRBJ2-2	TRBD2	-	CASSEPAGGTGELFF	TGTGCCAGCAGTGAGCCAGCGGGAGGTACCGGGGAGCTGTTTTTT
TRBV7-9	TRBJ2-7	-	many	CASSSAYEQYF	TGTGCCAGCAGCTCAGCCTACGAGCAGTACTTC
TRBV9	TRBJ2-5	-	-	CASSKRGVVGETQYF	TGTGCCAGCAGTAAAAGGGGAGTCGTGGGAGAGACCCAGTACTTC
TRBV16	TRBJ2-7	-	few	CASSPLGQPYEQYF	TGTGCCAGCAGCCCGTTAGGACAGCCCTACGAGCAGTACTTC
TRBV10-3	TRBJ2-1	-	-	CAISDTQGGIYEQFF	TGTGCCATCAGTGATACACAGGGCGGGATCTATGAGCAGTTCTTC
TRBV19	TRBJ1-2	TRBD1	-	CASNPGQAPNYGYTF	TGTGCCAGTAATCCCGGACAGGCCCCTAACTATGGCTACACCTTC